Listed below are T cell receptor beta chains from one sample, sequenced in a study of glioma-infiltrating T cells after dendritic cell vaccination. Produced via immunoSEQ multiplex PCR; TCRdb's table is partial and in-frame only. In the table there are approximately 50,000 clones, over 65% of which are singletons. Here the sequenced sample was blood, taken after dendritic cell vaccination. These TCRs come from a human donor with glioblastoma. The CDR3 runs from the conserved cysteine through the conserved F or W. The order of the fields is CDR3 DNA, CDR3 protein, D gene, clone size, J gene, V gene. A D gene is named only where the DNA matches it firmly. Not every row has a clone size; where given, it reads once, few, many or a size class.

TGCGCCAGCAGCCACGAGCCTAGCAATCAGCCCCAGCATTTT CASSHEPSNQPQHF - - TRBJ1-5 TRBV4-1
TGTGCCAGCAGGACAGGGGGGAACACCGGGGAGCTGTTTTTT CASRTGGNTGELFF TRBD1 - TRBJ2-2 TRBV11-3
TGTGCTAGCAGCTTAGCCGGGACAGGGGGGGAGACCCAGTACTTC CASSLAGTGGETQYF TRBD1 - TRBJ2-5 TRBV7-7
TGCGCCAGCAGCCGAGGGACAGGCAACACCGGGGAGCTGTTTTTT CASSRGTGNTGELFF TRBD1 - TRBJ2-2 TRBV4-3
TGTGCCAGTACTTGGGAGACCTGGACAGGGGGATGGATAGATACGCAGTATTTT CASTWETWTGGWIDTQYF TRBD1 - TRBJ2-3 TRBV19
TGTGCCAGCCGCCTCGGGCAGGGCCTGATCCAAGAGACCCAGTACTTC CASRLGQGLIQETQYF - - TRBJ2-5 TRBV7-8
TGTGCCATCCCGGGTGGGGCTTTGAGTAACACAGATACGCAGTATTTT CAIPGGALSNTDTQYF - - TRBJ2-3 TRBV7-9
TGTGCCTGGAGTCTGGGGAGCGGGGAGCTGTTTTTT CAWSLGSGELFF - - TRBJ2-2 TRBV30
TGCAGCGTTGATGGGACGGGGGGTGGAAACACCATATATTTT CSVDGTGGGNTIYF - - TRBJ1-3 TRBV29-1
TGTGCCAGCAGCCAAGATCCCGGACTAGCGGGGGCACCAGAATACAATGAGCAGTTCTTC CASSQDPGLAGAPEYNEQFF TRBD2 - TRBJ2-1 TRBV4-2
TGTGCCAGCAGTCCGGGACTGAACACCGGGGAGCTGTTTTTT CASSPGLNTGELFF - - TRBJ2-2 TRBV27
TGTGCCAGCAAGGAGGGGAACACTGAAGCTTTCTTT CASKEGNTEAFF - - TRBJ1-1 TRBV27
TGTGCCAGCGCCCCGGGAGGGGCTAATGAAAAACTGTTTTTT CASAPGGANEKLFF - - TRBJ1-4 TRBV9
TGTGCCAGCAGTGAAGGGCTAGCGGAACCCTACGAGCAGTACTTC CASSEGLAEPYEQYF TRBD2 - TRBJ2-7 TRBV25-1
TGTGCCTGGAGTGTAGGTTTGGGGGGCACTGAAGCTTTCTTT CAWSVGLGGTEAFF - - TRBJ1-1 TRBV30
TGCGCCAGCAGAGCCGGACTAGCGGGTTCCGGTGAGCAGTTCTTC CASRAGLAGSGEQFF TRBD2 once TRBJ2-1 TRBV10-1
TGTGCCAGCAGGACTCGGACACTCTTAGGAAACACCATATATTTT CASRTRTLLGNTIYF - - TRBJ1-3 TRBV28
TGTGCCAGCAGCCCTCATGAGGATGACCCTGGAAACACCATATATTTT CASSPHEDDPGNTIYF - - TRBJ1-3 TRBV4-2
TGTGCCAGCAGCCAGACCCAAGGGGCAGATACGCAGTATTTT CASSQTQGADTQYF - - TRBJ2-3 TRBV9
TGTGCCAGCAGTCCCGGGACTAGCGGGGATACGCAGTATTTT CASSPGTSGDTQYF TRBD2 once TRBJ2-3 TRBV27
TGTGCCAGCAGCCCCCCGGACAGGGTGACTGAAGCTTTCTTT CASSPPDRVTEAFF TRBD1 - TRBJ1-1 TRBV7-2
TGTGCCAGCACCTTAGGGACAGCCCTCTACGAGCAGTACTTC CASTLGTALYEQYF TRBD1 - TRBJ2-7 TRBV11-3
TGTGCCAGCAGTGACTTTTCTAGCACAGATACGCAGTATTTT CASSDFSSTDTQYF - few TRBJ2-3 TRBV6-4
TGTGCCAGCAGCTTAACTAGCGGGGGGGCTTATGAGCAGTTCTTC CASSLTSGGAYEQFF TRBD2 - TRBJ2-1 TRBV11-3
TGTGCCTGGAGCACCCGACTAGCGGGGGGGCACGAGACCCAGTACTTC CAWSTRLAGGHETQYF TRBD2 - TRBJ2-5 TRBV30
TGTGCCAGCAGCCACCCCGTGGCGGGGGTAAATGAGCAGTTCTTC CASSHPVAGVNEQFF TRBD2 few TRBJ2-1 TRBV6-6
TGTGCCAGCAGTGAAGTGGATGGGGGGAATAATTCACCCCTCCACTTT CASSEVDGGNNSPLHF - - TRBJ1-6 TRBV6-1
TGTGCCAGCAGTTACTCTCCCAGGAACTATGGCTACACCTTC CASSYSPRNYGYTF - - TRBJ1-2 TRBV6-5
TGTGCCAGTTATTCGGGACTAGTCTACAATGAGCAGTTCTTC CASYSGLVYNEQFF TRBD2 once TRBJ2-1 TRBV28
TGTGCCATCAGGCCCGGCCGGGAGACTGAAGCTTTCTTT CAIRPGRETEAFF - once TRBJ1-1 TRBV10-3
TGTGCCTGGAGTGTAAGACTGGACTCTAACTCCTACGAGCAGTACTTC CAWSVRLDSNSYEQYF - - TRBJ2-7 TRBV30
TGTGCCAGCAGCTTAGAAACTAGCTGGTATGGGGAAGATACGCAGTATTTT CASSLETSWYGEDTQYF - - TRBJ2-3 TRBV7-2
TGTGCCAGCAGCTTGCAGGCCACTGAAGCTTTCTTT CASSLQATEAFF - - TRBJ1-1 TRBV5-6
TGTGCCAGCAGTTTAACCGACCCTGCCACAGGGTATACGCAGTATTTT CASSLTDPATGYTQYF - - TRBJ2-3 TRBV6-5
TGTGCCAGCAGTGAAGCCGCGGGGGGATCCTCCTACAATGAGCAGTTCTTC CASSEAAGGSSYNEQFF TRBD2 - TRBJ2-1 TRBV2
TGTGCCAGCAGCTTAAAGGGGATCATGAACACTGAAGCTTTCTTT CASSLKGIMNTEAFF - few TRBJ1-1 TRBV7-9
TGTGCCAGCAGCCCGACGGGATGGGATACGCAGTATTTT CASSPTGWDTQYF - - TRBJ2-3 TRBV7-2
TGTGCCAGCAGCTCGGGGGGGCACACAGATACGCAGTATTTT CASSSGGHTDTQYF TRBD2 - TRBJ2-3 TRBV7-3
TGCGCCAGCAGCTCGGACAGGGTCGGGATGGAGACCCAGTACTTC CASSSDRVGMETQYF TRBD1 few TRBJ2-5 TRBV5-1
TGTGCCAGCAGGAGTGGCACTGAAGCTTTCTTT CASRSGTEAFF - - TRBJ1-1 TRBV27
TGTGCCAGCAGCTTCTATAGCGGGGCAGACAATTATGGCTACACCTTC CASSFYSGADNYGYTF - - TRBJ1-2 TRBV7-2
TGTGCCAGCAGCTTGGGGACATTCTCGAAAGTGCTCTACGAGCAGTACTTC CASSLGTFSKVLYEQYF - - TRBJ2-7 TRBV11-3
TGCGCCAGCAGCCAAGATCGGGGGGCCGACACAGATACGCAGTATTTT CASSQDRGADTDTQYF - - TRBJ2-3 TRBV4-3
TGTGCCAGCAGCCCCCCTCTAGCGGCCACCCAGTACTTC CASSPPLAATQYF TRBD2 - TRBJ2-5 TRBV7-9
TGCAGCGTACAACTAGCGGGGGGGCACTACGAGCAGTACTTC CSVQLAGGHYEQYF TRBD2 - TRBJ2-7 TRBV29-1
TGTGCCAGCAGCTTCCCCCGCACAGGGGGCGCGCGCGACTATGGCTACACCTTC CASSFPRTGGARDYGYTF TRBD1 once TRBJ1-2 TRBV9
TGCGCCAGCAGCTTGGATTCGCGGACAGGGGATACGCAGTATTTT CASSLDSRTGDTQYF TRBD1 - TRBJ2-3 TRBV5-1
TGTGCCAGCAGCCCGGACAGGGGGAGGAAGGACACTGAAGCTTTCTTT CASSPDRGRKDTEAFF TRBD1 - TRBJ1-1 TRBV11-3
TGTGCCAGCAGCCCTTACAGGGGGGATGAGCAGTTCTTC CASSPYRGDEQFF TRBD1 - TRBJ2-1 TRBV4-2
TGTGCCAGCAGCACGAGGTTCTCAGGGTCCAATCAGCCCCAGCATTTT CASSTRFSGSNQPQHF - - TRBJ1-5 TRBV5-8
TGCGCCAGCAGCCAAGCCCGGGGGGAGGGCTACGAGCAGTACTTC CASSQARGEGYEQYF TRBD2 - TRBJ2-7 TRBV4-1